These 20 T cell receptor beta chains were sequenced from one sample in a study of blood T cell repertoires in COVID-19. Only in-frame clones appear in the TCRdb table, and some are missing; sequencing was by immunoSEQ multiplex PCR. The table shows some 250,000 clones, with approximately 91% occurring only once. The specimen was PBMCs or T cells enriched from blood (not recorded which). The receptors were sampled from a human donor in a cohort exposed to, infected with or recovered from COVID-19 (not recorded which). The donor label of this sample is uncertain.

The genes are TRBV15 and TRBJ2-3, with 7 bases that match TRBD2. Trimming cost V 0 bases and J 9 bases; bases outside gene matches: 9. The length of the CDR3 is 15 residues. Germline assignment: CDR1 LNHNV and CDR2 YYDKDF (reference sequence). The CDR3 region has the DNA TGTGCCACCAGCAGAGAGGGGAGGGCGCAGGAAACGCAGTATTTT. This sequence encodes CATSREGRAQETQYF.

A remark on this clone: Other nucleotide sequences in the sample specify the same CDR3. V gene TRBV19 combines with J gene TRBJ1-6, with 7 nucleotides matching TRBD1. The CDR3 has 14 amino acids. The V segment lost 6 bases and the J segment 7 bases; nucleotides outside the gene matches: 6. CDR1 is LNHDA, CDR2 SQIVND, per germline (reference sequence). CDR3: CASSRQGGNSPLHF. The CDR3 nucleotides are TGTGCCAGTAGCCGACAGGGAGGCAATTCACCCCTCCACTTT.

The chain has TRBV12-3 or TRBV12-4 and TRBJ1-6, with TRBD1 as a possible D gene (5 bases). The CDR3 is 12 amino acids. The germline V and J ends were trimmed by 7 bases and 14 bases, with 15 bases remaining between them. In DNA, the CDR3 is TGTGCCAGCACCCTAGGGGTCAGGGCCCTCCACTTT. Protein product: CASTLGVRALHF.

The CDR3 region has the DNA TGCGCCAGCAGCCCCTCCGGTAGGGGTACTAACTATGGCTACACCTTC. This gives the protein CASSPSGRGTNYGYTF. The gene calls are TRBV4-3 and TRBJ1-2, with TRBD1 as a possible D gene (5 bases). This CDR3 is 16 amino acids long. Germline V lookup: CDR1 LGHNA, CDR2 YSLEER. Trimming cost V 4 bases and J 0 bases, with 15 bases left between them.

The rearrangement links TRBV5-4 to TRBJ1-1; D call uncertain. Germline CDR1 is SGHNT and CDR2 is YYREEE (reference sequence). V lost 0 bases and J 7 bases, leaving 13 bases between the germline ends. The CDR3 runs 14 residues. The CDR3 DNA follows: TGTGCCAGCAGCTTGGAGAGCACCGCTCGTGAAGCTTTCTTT. Translating gives CASSLESTAREAFF.

The chain is built from TRBV10-3 and TRBJ2-3; 11 bases match TRBD2. Germline-derived CDR1 and CDR2 are ENHRY and SYGVKD. This CDR3 contains 18 residues. With V trimmed by 7 bases and J by 0 bases, 12 bases remained unmatched. CDR3 DNA: TGTGCCATCAAAGTAGGGGCTAGCGGGGGGCCTAGCACAGATACGCAGTATTTT. This translates into CAIKVGASGGPSTDTQYF.

Concerning this clone itself: Additional DNA sequences in this sample encode the identical CDR3. The V call is TRBV12-3 or TRBV12-4, the J call TRBJ1-2; 7 bases align to TRBD1. V lost 5 bases to trimming and J lost 4 bases; unmatched junction nucleotides: 4. The CDR3 covers 13 residues. CDR3 sequence reads: CASSPDRVYGYTF. DNA of the CDR3: TGTGCCAGCAGTCCCGACAGGGTCTATGGCTACACCTTC.

The gene calls are TRBV6-6 and TRBJ1-1, with D possibly being TRBD1 (6 bases). This CDR3 is 14 amino acids long. Germline CDR1 is MNHNY and CDR2 is SVGAGI (reference sequence). V lost 4 bases, J lost 9 bases, and 18 bases lay in between. CDR3 sequence: CASSFFRDQGQAFF. As DNA, the CDR3 is TGTGCCAGCAGTTTTTTCCGGGACCAGGGGCAAGCTTTCTTT.

The genes are TRBV11-2 and TRBJ1-2; TRBD1 might be the D (6 bases). The CDR3 loop spans 15 amino acids. V lost 5 bases and J lost 1, with 14 bases in between. CDR1 is SGHAT, CDR2 FQNNGV, per germline. The CDR3 DNA is TGTGCCAGCAGCGGCCTCAGGGGTAGTAACTATGGCTACACCTTC. This gives the protein CASSGLRGSNYGYTF.

V gene TRBV4-3 combines with J gene TRBJ2-5, with TRBD2 matching 7 bases. The V gene end was trimmed by 1 base and the J gene end by 5 bases; junction bases not matched to a gene: 4. There are 14 residues in the CDR3. The germline V gene encodes CDR1 LGHNA and CDR2 YSLEER. CDR3: CASSQAGRAETQYF. CDR3 bases: TGCGCCAGCAGCCAAGCGGGGAGGGCGGAGACCCAGTACTTC.

V gene TRBV30 combines with J gene TRBJ1-1, with D unclear. The germline V gene has CDR1 GTSNPN and CDR2 SVGIG (reference sequence). Deletions cut 3 bases from V and 0 bases from J, with 8 bases between. The length of the CDR3 is 13 residues. The CDR3 region has the DNA TGTGCCTGGAGGCAGAACATGAACACTGAAGCTTTCTTT. The encoded protein is CAWRQNMNTEAFF.

The chain couples TRBV3-1 (or the pseudogene TRBV3-2) to TRBJ2-2; a possible D gene is TRBD1 (5 bases). This CDR3 has 16 amino acids. CDR1 LGHDT and CDR2 YNNKEL come from the germline V gene (reference sequence). V dropped 4 bases and J dropped 0 bases, with 12 bases sitting between them. DNA of the CDR3: TGTGCCAGCAGCCGAGGTATAGGGGCGAACACCGGGGAGCTGTTTTTT. This gives the protein CASSRGIGANTGELFF.

The gene calls are TRBV6-5 and TRBJ2-5; D call uncertain. There are 12 residues in the CDR3. CDR1 and CDR2 (germline): MNHEY, SVGAGI. Deletions cut 7 bases from V and 4 bases from J, with 10 bases between. For the CDR3, the DNA is TGTGCCAGCATGGGCAGCACAGAGACCCAGTACTTC. Encoded protein: CASMGSTETQYF.

The chain links TRBV4-1 to TRBJ1-2; D is unclear. The CDR3 runs 16 residues. Looked up from germline, CDR1 is MGHRA and CDR2 is YSYEKL. V was trimmed by 0 bases and J by 4 bases, leaving 15 bases between them. In DNA, the CDR3 is TGCGCCAGCAGCCAAGATCGAGGGTTGGCCTTCTATGGCTACACCTTC. Translating it yields CASSQDRGLAFYGYTF.

CDR3 loop: CASSQGPFYEQYF. The CDR3, as DNA: TGTGCCAGCAGCCAAGGGCCCTTCTACGAGCAGTACTTC. This chain connects TRBV4-2 to TRBJ2-7; unclear D gene. Germline V gene lookup returns CDR1 LGHNA and CDR2 YNFKEQ. There are 13 residues in the CDR3. V dropped 1 base and J dropped 3 bases, with 7 bases sitting between them.

This clone was seen just once. The chain employs TRBV6-5 and TRBJ2-7; D perhaps matches TRBD1 (5 bases). Germline V gene lookup returns CDR1 MNHEY and CDR2 SVGAGI. V was clipped by 6 bases and J by 4 bases, with 16 bases between them. The CDR3 sequence is 14 residues long. The CDR3 sequence is CASSRQFGRYEQYF. CDR3 coding DNA: TGTGCCAGCAGCCGACAGTTCGGAAGGTACGAGCAGTACTTC.

The chain uses TRBV3-1 (or the pseudogene TRBV3-2) and TRBJ1-2, with D maybe TRBD1 (6 bases). V gave up 5 bases and J gave up 4 bases, with 11 bases separating them. Germline loops: CDR1 LGHDT, CDR2 YNNKEL (reference sequence). This CDR3 is built from 13 residues. The CDR3 here is CASSGTPTYGYTF. CDR3 nucleotides: TGTGCCAGCAGCGGGACACCGACCTATGGCTACACCTTC.

The chain links TRBV4-3 to TRBJ1-2; a weak D match, TRBD1 (6 bases). This CDR3 has 17 amino acids. Per the germline V gene, CDR1 is LGHNA and CDR2 is YSLEER. Trimming stripped 5 bases from V and 4 bases from J, with 23 bases between. CDR3 residues: CASSSRENQQGRYGYTF. DNA for the CDR3: TGCGCCAGCAGCTCTAGAGAGAATCAACAGGGCCGCTATGGCTACACCTTC.

The J gene is TRBJ1-1, the V gene TRBV30, with 7 bases fitting TRBD1. In germline, CDR1 is GTSNPN, CDR2 SVGIG (reference sequence). CDR3 length equals 15 residues. V trimming: 3 bases; J trimming: 4 bases; junction bases outside the gene matches: 11. CDR3 coding DNA: TGTGCCTGGAGGAAGTTTAGGGGGCAGGGCACTGAAGCTTTCTTT. Amino acid sequence: CAWRKFRGQGTEAFF.

The genes are TRBV11-2 and TRBJ2-7, with TRBD1 as a possible D gene (6 bases). CDR1 SGHAT and CDR2 FQNNGV come from the germline V gene. V was trimmed by 4 bases and J by 1 base, leaving 11 bases between them. The CDR3 is made up of 14 amino acids. The CDR3 here is CASSSLRGSYEQYF. The CDR3 region has the DNA TGTGCCAGCAGCTCTCTTAGGGGGTCCTACGAGCAGTACTTC.